This TCR beta chain was identified in a study of blood T cell repertoires in COVID-19. Turning to the study itself: Material from acute and convalescent COVID-19 was sourced from the United States, Italy and Spain. PBMCs, B-cell-depleted T cells, or T cells were the source of the cDNA or gDNA that made up the material.

While infection was still active, Seattle patients were enrolled and then followed longitudinally. In the original workflow: Amplifying reference gene primers gave estimates of nucleated cell counts. Clones were read by immunoSEQ multiplex PCR, and TCRdb kept only the in-frame ones, dropping some. That table supplies the V and J calls and clone size; D and trimming were determined from the DNA. The sample carries 80,000 to 90,000 clones, roughly 88% recorded once. The CDR3 covers 14 residues. V dropped 0 bases and J dropped 5; count of bases not matched to a gene: 4. CDR1 SEHNR and CDR2 FQNEAQ come from the germline V gene (reference sequence).

Sequencing was carried out using peripheral blood. The TCR comes from a woman aged 80 or over with COVID-19, enrolled during active disease. The chain employs TRBV7-9 and TRBJ2-7, with TRBD1 identical over 7 bases. The DNA for the CDR3 is TGTGCCAGCAGCTTAGCAAACAGGGGAAACGAGCAGTACTTC. Its translation: CASSLANRGNEQYF. The complete variable domain, with remaining parts taken from reference TRBV7-9 and TRBJ2-7, reads DTGVSQNPRHKITKRGQNVTFRCDPISEHNRLYWYRQTLGQGPEFLTYFQNEAQLEKSRLLSDRFSAERPKGSFSTLEIQRTEQGDSAMYLCASSLANRGNEQYFGPGTRLTVT.